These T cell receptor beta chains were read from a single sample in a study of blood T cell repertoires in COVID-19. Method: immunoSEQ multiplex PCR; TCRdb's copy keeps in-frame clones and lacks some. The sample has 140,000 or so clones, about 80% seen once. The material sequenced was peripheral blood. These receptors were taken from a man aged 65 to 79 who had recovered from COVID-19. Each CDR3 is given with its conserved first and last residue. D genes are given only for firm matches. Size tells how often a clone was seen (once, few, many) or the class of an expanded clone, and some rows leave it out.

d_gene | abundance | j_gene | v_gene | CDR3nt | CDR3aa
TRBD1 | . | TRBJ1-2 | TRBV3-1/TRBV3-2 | TGTGCCAGCAGCCAAGAAGTAGGGGGCGCGAACTATGGCTACACCTTC | CASSQEVGGANYGYTF
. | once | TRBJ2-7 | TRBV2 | TGTGCCAGCAGTTTAGGACACGAGTACGAGCAGTACTTC | CASSLGHEYEQYF
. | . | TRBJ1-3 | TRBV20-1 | TGCAGTGCTAGACTGGGAAACACCATATATTTT | CSARLGNTIYF
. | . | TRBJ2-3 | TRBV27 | TGTGCCAGCAGTTTAGAACTCCGACATACTCCCAATACGCAGTATTTT | CASSLELRHTPNTQYF
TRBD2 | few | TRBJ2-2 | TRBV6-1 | TGTGCCAGCAGTGAAAGGGCGGGAGCCGGGGAGCTGTTTTTT | CASSERAGAGELFF
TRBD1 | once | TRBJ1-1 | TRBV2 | TGTGCCAGCCTGACAGGGGGCGAAACTGAGGCTTTCTTT | CASLTGGETEAFF
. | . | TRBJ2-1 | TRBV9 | TGTGCCAGCAGCGCCGACTACGCGAGCTCCTACAATGAGCAGTTCTTC | CASSADYASSYNEQFF
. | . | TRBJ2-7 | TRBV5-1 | TGCGCCAGCAGCACCTATCAGGGAGCGGGTAGAGACGAGCAGTACTTC | CASSTYQGAGRDEQYF
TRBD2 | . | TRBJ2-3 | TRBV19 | TGTGCCAGTAGTATAAGTAGCGGGCGGGTAAGCACAGATACGCAGTATTTT | CASSISSGRVSTDTQYF
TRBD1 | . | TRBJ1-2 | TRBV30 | TGTGCCTGGACGCCTGCAGGGGGCGTCTATGGCTACACCTTC | CAWTPAGGVYGYTF
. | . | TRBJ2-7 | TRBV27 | TGTGCCAGCAGTTCAGAGGGCGAGCAGTACTTC | CASSSEGEQYF
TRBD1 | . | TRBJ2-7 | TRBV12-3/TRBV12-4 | TGTGCCAGCAGCAGAGGACAGGAGGCCGAGCAGTACTTC | CASSRGQEAEQYF
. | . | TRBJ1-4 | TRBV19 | TGTGCCAGTAGTTTGGAGCCGCTTAATGAAAAACTGTTTTTT | CASSLEPLNEKLFF
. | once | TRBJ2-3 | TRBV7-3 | TGTGCCAGCAGCTTCCTAGGGGGAGTCCCAGATACGCAGTATTTT | CASSFLGGVPDTQYF
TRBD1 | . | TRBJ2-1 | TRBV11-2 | TGTGCCAGCAGCTTAGCCGGGACAGGGAGCTATGAGCAGTTCTTC | CASSLAGTGSYEQFF
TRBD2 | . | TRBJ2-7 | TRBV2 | TGTGCCGCAAAAACGACTAGCTCAAGTCCTGGGCAGTACTTC | CAAKTTSSSPGQYF
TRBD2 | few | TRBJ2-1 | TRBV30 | TGTGCCTGGAGTATATTACCGGGACTAGCGAAGATCTTC | CAWSILPGLAKIF
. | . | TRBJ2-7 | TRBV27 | TGTGCCAGCAGTTTATCGCCCCTGGAGGGGAGTTCCTACGAGCAGTACTTC | CASSLSPLEGSSYEQYF
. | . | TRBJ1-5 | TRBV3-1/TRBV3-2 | TGTGCCAGCAGCCGGCAGATCAATCAGCCCCAGCATTTT | CASSRQINQPQHF
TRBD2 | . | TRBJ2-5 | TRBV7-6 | TGTGCCAGCAGCCGCGTCGGGGGGATGCGGGAGACCCAGTACTTC | CASSRVGGMRETQYF
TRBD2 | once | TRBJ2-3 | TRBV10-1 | TGCGCCAGCCGCCCGGGAGGGACAGATACGCAGTATTTT | CASRPGGTDTQYF
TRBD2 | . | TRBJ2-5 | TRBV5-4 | TGTGCCAGCAGCCAAGGGCTAGCGGGAGGACCGGGGACCCAGTACTTC | CASSQGLAGGPGTQYF
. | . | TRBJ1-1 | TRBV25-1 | TGTGCCACCAGCGGGGGAATAACGACTGAAGCTTTCTTT | CATSGGITTEAFF
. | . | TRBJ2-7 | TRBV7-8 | TGTGCCAGCAGCCGACAGGCCACCTACGAGCAGTACTTC | CASSRQATYEQYF
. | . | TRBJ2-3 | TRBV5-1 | TGCGCCAGCAGCTTGGGGGACTTAAATACGCAGTATTTT | CASSLGDLNTQYF
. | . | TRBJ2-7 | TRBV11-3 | TGTGCCAGCAGCCCACGCCCGGGAAGCTCCTACGAGCAGTACTTC | CASSPRPGSSYEQYF
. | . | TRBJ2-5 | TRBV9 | TGTGCCAGCAGCCTAAGCCCTCTCCCCCAAGAGACCCAGTACTTC | CASSLSPLPQETQYF
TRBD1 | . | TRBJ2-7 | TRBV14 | TGTGCCAGCAGCCAAGGGCGGACAGGTAGCTCCTACGAGCAGTACTTC | CASSQGRTGSSYEQYF
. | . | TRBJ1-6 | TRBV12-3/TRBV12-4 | TGTGCCAGCAGCTCACTCAATTCACCCCTCCACTTT | CASSSLNSPLHF
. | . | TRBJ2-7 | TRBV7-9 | TGTGCCAGCAGCCAGTCTGCTTCCTACGAGCAGTACTTC | CASSQSASYEQYF
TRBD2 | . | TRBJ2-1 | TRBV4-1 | TGCGCCAGCAGCCGGGACTACAACTACAATGAGCAGTTCTTC | CASSRDYNYNEQFF
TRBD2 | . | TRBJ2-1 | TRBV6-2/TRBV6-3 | TGTGCCAGCAGTTCCGGACTAGCCTGGTCCTACAATGAGCAGTTCTTC | CASSSGLAWSYNEQFF
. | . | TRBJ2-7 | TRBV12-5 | TGTGCTAGTGGAACAGACATGCCCTACGAGCAGTACTTC | CASGTDMPYEQYF
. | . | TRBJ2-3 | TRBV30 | TGTGCCTGGAGTCTAAGAGATACGCAGTATTTT | CAWSLRDTQYF
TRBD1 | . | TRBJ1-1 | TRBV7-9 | TGTGCCAGCAGCCATTGGGACAGGGGATATACTGAAGCTTTCTTT | CASSHWDRGYTEAFF
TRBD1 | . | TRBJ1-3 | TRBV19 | TGTGCCAGTACCTCCCGCGACAGGGTTGGAAACACCATATATTTT | CASTSRDRVGNTIYF
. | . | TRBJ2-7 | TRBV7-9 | TGTGCCAGCAGCCACCTAGGTGACTACGAGCAGTACTTC | CASSHLGDYEQYF
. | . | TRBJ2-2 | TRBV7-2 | TGTGCCAGCAGCTTAGACTATACCGGGGAGCTGTTTTTT | CASSLDYTGELFF
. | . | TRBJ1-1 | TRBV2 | TGTGCCAGCAGTGAAGCGGGCAGGGGCACTGAAGCTTTCTTT | CASSEAGRGTEAFF
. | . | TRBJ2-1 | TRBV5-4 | TGTGCCAGCAGCTTTAAAGGGGCGGTGAAAAACAATGAGCAGTTCTTC | CASSFKGAVKNNEQFF
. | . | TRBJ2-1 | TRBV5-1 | TGCGCCAGCAGCTCGACTATCAGCTCCTACAATGAGCAGTTCTTC | CASSSTISSYNEQFF
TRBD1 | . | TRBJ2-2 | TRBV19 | TGTGCCACTCTGGGACAGCTTGGCGGGGAGCTGTTTTTT | CATLGQLGGELFF
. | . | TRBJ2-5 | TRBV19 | TGTGCCAGTAGTATTTCAGGGGAGACCCAGTACTTC | CASSISGETQYF
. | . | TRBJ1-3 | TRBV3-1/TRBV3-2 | TGTGCCAGCAGCCTTACAGACTCTGGAAACACCATATATTTT | CASSLTDSGNTIYF
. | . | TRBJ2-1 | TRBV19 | TGTGCCAGTAGGGAGAAAGTAACGCCCTACAATGAGCAGTTCTTC | CASREKVTPYNEQFF
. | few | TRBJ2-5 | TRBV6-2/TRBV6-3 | TGTGCCAGCAGTTATCTCGAGACCCAGTACTTC | CASSYLETQYF
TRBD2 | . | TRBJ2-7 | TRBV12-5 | TGTGCTAGTGGTTTGGTGACTAGCTTGCCAGAGCAGTACTTC | CASGLVTSLPEQYF
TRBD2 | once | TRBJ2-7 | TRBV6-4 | TGTGCCAGGCTAGGCCCCGGGACTAGCTCCTACGAGCAGTACTTC | CARLGPGTSSYEQYF
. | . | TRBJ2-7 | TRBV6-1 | TGTGCCAGCAGTGAAATAGATAGCTCCTACGAGCAGTACTTC | CASSEIDSSYEQYF
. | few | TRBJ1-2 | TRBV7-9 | TGTGCCAGCAGCAAAGACACCTATGGCTACACCTTC | CASSKDTYGYTF